This T cell receptor (beta chain) was recorded in a study of blood T cells in healthy people across ages. CDR1 and CDR2 from the germline V gene are MNHEY and SVGAGI. The length of the CDR3 is 18 residues. Trimming cost V 0 bases and J 4 bases; bases outside gene matches: 9. Using a J-beta primer mix together with a sample-barcoded 5' primer, a second PCR was run for roughly 7 to 12 cycles. TCRdb passed the 5' RACE reads through MiXCR, listing each CDR3 protein once. The sample includes about 720,000 distinct CDR3 sequences, 22% of them seen just once. This clonotype was counted a few times. Its target is unknown. General observations from the study: PBMCs were not sorted, which prevented a conclusive comparison of naive versus antigen-experienced cells. Both naive CD4+ cell counts and diversity were greater in long-lived donors than in aged donors.

Per individual sample, total RNA of at least 5 micrograms was extracted. The sequenced sample was blood. The clonotype was recovered from a man in his 70s in good health. J is TRBJ2-3 and V is TRBV6-5; 11 positions match TRBD1. The CDR3 DNA sequence: TGTGCCAGCAGTTACTCCGGGACAGGGGGTTTCGTCTCAGATACGCAGTATTTT. It is translated as CASSYSGTGGFVSDTQYF.